Shown below are 5 T cell receptor beta chains from a single sample sequenced in a study of blood T cell repertoires in COVID-19. Some clones are missing from TCRdb's copy, which holds only in-frame ones; the method was immunoSEQ multiplex PCR. The table includes approximately 90,000 clones, 86% detected once. Sequencing was done on a sample of peripheral blood. These receptors originate from a man aged 60 to 69 with acute or convalescent COVID-19.

This clone was counted a few times. V and J are TRBV2 and TRBJ2-7, with TRBD1 matching over 9 bases. The ends lost 6 bases at V and 5 bases at J; junction bases unmatched: 11. CDR1 is SNHLY and CDR2 is FYNNEI in the germline V gene. CDR3 length: 15 amino acids. The CDR3 DNA is TGTGCCAGCAGCCTAAAGAGGGACAGGGTAAACGAGCAGTACTTC. Its protein is CASSLKRDRVNEQYF.

J is TRBJ1-5 and V is TRBV3-1 (or the pseudogene TRBV3-2); 8 bases agree with TRBD1. The J segment lost 0 bases and the V segment lost 3 bases, leaving 4 bases of the junction unmatched. This CDR3 is 16 amino acids long. The V gene's germline CDR1 is LGHDT and CDR2 YNNKEL (reference sequence). This chain's CDR3 is CASSHQGAGSNQPQHF. CDR3 in DNA: TGTGCCAGCAGCCACCAGGGGGCGGGTAGCAATCAGCCCCAGCATTTT.

The chain is built from TRBV30 and TRBJ1-1; weak D call: TRBD1 (6 bases). There are 11 residues in the CDR3. Trimming pared 4 bases from V and 11 bases from J, leaving 14 bases between. Germline CDR1 is GTSNPN and CDR2 is SVGIG (reference sequence). The CDR3 DNA follows: TGTGCCTGGAATGTCGGCCAGGGGGCTTTCTTT. As protein: CAWNVGQGAFF.

This rearrangement joins TRBV4-2 to TRBJ2-4, with TRBD2 matching 13 bases. V was clipped by 3 bases and J by 5 bases; unmatched bases: 4. The CDR3 has 16 amino acids. Looked up from germline, CDR1 is LGHNA and CDR2 is YNFKEQ. DNA of the CDR3: TGTGCCAGCAGCCACGGACTAGCGGGAGTAGAAAACATTCAGTACTTC. Translated: CASSHGLAGVENIQYF.

The DNA of the CDR3 is TGCGCCAGCAGCTTGGAGCGGACTAGCGGGAGTCGAACAGATACGCAGTATTTT. Its protein product is CASSLERTSGSRTDTQYF. The chain is built from TRBV5-1 and TRBJ2-3; TRBD2 matches at 13 bases. The J segment lost 3 bases and the V segment lost 0 bases, leaving 7 bases of the junction unmatched. The CDR3 contains 18 residues. Germline CDR1 and CDR2: SGHRS and YFSETQ.